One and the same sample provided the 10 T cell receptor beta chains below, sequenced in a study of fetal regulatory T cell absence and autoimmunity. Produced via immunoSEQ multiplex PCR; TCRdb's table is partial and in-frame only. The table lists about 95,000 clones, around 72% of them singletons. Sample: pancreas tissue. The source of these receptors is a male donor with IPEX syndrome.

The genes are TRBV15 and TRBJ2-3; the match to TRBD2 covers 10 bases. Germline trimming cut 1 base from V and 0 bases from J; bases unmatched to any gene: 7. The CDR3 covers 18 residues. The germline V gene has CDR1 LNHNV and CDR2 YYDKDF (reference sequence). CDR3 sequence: CATSRGLAGVYSTDTQYF. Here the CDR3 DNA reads TGTGCCACCAGCAGAGGGCTAGCGGGGGTCTATAGCACAGATACGCAGTATTTT.

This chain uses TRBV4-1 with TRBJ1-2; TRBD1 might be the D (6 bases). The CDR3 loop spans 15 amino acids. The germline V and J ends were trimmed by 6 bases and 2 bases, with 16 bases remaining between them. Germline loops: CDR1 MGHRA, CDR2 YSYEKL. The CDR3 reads CASRDAGGGNYGYTF. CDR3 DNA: TGCGCCAGCAGGGATGCGGGAGGGGGAAACTATGGCTACACCTTC.

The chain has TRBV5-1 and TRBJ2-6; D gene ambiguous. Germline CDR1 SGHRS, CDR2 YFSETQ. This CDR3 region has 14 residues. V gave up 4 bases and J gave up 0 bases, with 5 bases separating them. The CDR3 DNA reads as TGCGCCAGCAGCGTGTTCTCTGGGGCCAACGTCCTGACTTTC. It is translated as CASSVFSGANVLTF.

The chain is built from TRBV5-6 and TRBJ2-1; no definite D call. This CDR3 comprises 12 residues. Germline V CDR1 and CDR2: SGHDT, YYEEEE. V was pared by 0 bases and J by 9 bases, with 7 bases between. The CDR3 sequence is CASSLGDTEQFF. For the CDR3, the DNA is TGTGCCAGCAGCTTGGGGGATACTGAGCAGTTCTTC.

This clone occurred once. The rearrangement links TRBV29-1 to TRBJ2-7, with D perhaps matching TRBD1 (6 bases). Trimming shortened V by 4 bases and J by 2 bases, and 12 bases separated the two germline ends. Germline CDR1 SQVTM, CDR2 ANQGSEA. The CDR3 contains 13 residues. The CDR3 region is CSVVGRGTYEQYF. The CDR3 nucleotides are TGCAGCGTTGTTGGCAGGGGAACCTACGAGCAGTACTTC.

The CDR3 reads CASSSAGQGWLDTEAFF. The CDR3 DNA sequence: TGTGCCAGCAGCTCCGCCGGACAGGGATGGCTAGACACTGAAGCTTTCTTT. The V gene is TRBV7-9, the J gene TRBJ1-1; 8 nucleotides agree with TRBD1. Germline CDR1 and CDR2: SEHNR and FQNEAQ (reference sequence). The CDR3 runs to 17 residues. Trimming took 4 bases from V and 3 from J; bases not matched to a gene: 13. Full variable domain (missing parts from reference TRBV7-9 and TRBJ1-1): DTGVSQNPRHKITKRGQNVTFRCDPISEHNRLYWYRQTLGQGPEFLTYFQNEAQLEKSRLLSDRFSAERPKGSFSTLEIQRTEQGDSAMYLCASSSAGQGWLDTEAFFGQGTRLTVV.

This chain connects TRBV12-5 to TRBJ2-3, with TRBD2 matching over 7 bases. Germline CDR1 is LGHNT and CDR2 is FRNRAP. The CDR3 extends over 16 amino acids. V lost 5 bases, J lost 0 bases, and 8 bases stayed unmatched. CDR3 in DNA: TGTGCTAGTGGTGGAATCCTAGCGGATAGCACAGATACGCAGTATTTT. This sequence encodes CASGGILADSTDTQYF.

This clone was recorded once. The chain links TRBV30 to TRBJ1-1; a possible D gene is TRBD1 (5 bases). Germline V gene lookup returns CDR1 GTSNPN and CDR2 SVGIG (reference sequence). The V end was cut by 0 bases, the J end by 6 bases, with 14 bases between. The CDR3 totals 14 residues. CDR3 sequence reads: CAWSVRRGDPEAFF. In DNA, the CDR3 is TGTGCCTGGAGTGTACGGAGGGGAGACCCTGAAGCTTTCTTT.

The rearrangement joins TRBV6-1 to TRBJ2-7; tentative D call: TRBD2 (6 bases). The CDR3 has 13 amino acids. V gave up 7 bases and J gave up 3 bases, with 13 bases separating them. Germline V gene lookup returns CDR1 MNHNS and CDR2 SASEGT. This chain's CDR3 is CASNEGLYYEQYF. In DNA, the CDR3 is TGTGCCAGCAATGAGGGACTGTACTACGAGCAGTACTTC.

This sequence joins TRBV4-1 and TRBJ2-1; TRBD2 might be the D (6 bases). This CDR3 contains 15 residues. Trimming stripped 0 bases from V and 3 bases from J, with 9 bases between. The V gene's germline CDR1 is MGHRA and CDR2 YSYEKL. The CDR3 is CASSQEETSYNEQFF. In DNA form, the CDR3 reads TGCGCCAGCAGCCAAGAGGAGACTAGCTACAATGAGCAGTTCTTC.